The text below deals with one TCR beta chain. Its target is not known. This CDR3 region has 15 residues. V was shortened by 1 base and J by 0 bases, with 10 bases between the two germline ends. Looked up from germline, CDR1 is SGHVS and CDR2 is FNYEAQ. This sample is part of a study of cytomegalovirus exposure and HLA in healthy donors. Overall study results and limits: TCR beta chain V- and J-gene trimming was linked, in a later analysis, to a missense variant in DCLRE1C. On later analysis, the bulk of CMV-associated TCR beta chains appeared to be HLA-restricted. Reports credit the classifier with highly specific, highly sensitive diagnosis of cytomegalovirus status.

The primer mix had 60 Vbeta and 13 Jbeta primers. Here immunoSEQ multiplex PCR was the method, and the copy in TCRdb shows in-frame clones only, minus some. The table records tens of thousands of clones, less than 75% of them present only once. The sequence was obtained from a man aged 25-40 years in good health and CMV-seronegative. The sample taken for sequencing was PBMCs. V is TRBV7-6 and J is TRBJ2-7; TRBD2 might be the D (5 bases). The CDR3 loop is CASSLGTFNSYEQYF. CDR3 sequence (DNA): TGTGCCAGCAGCTTAGGGACTTTTAACTCCTACGAGCAGTACTTC.